These 21 T cell receptor beta chains were all obtained from the same sample, sequenced in a study of beta chain features in type 1 diabetes. Expressed TCRB transcripts got sequenced, as all isolated RNA was reverse transcribed. Repertoires were generated with immunoSEQ multiplex PCR, while TCRdb's copy carries only in-frame clones and drops some. Among 200,000 to 250,000 clones, 68% were seen once, and the ten largest hold 0.053%. Sample: naive CD4+ T cells from blood. The source is a man aged 25-45 years in good health.

Notes on this clone: Sequence at one end of the junction differs from germline and may be a read error. This chain connects TRBV29-1 to TRBJ1-1, with TRBD1 identical over 7 bases. The CDR3 has 13 residues. CDR1 and CDR2 from the germline V gene are SQVTM and ANQGSEA. Written as DNA, the CDR3 is TGCAGCGCTGAACAGGGGAGGAACACTGAAGCTTTCTTT. This codes for CSAEQGRNTEAFF.

V usage is TRBV29-1 and J usage is TRBJ2-7, with TRBD1 as a possible D gene (6 bases). The ends were cut back, 7 bases at V and 0 bases at J, with 16 bases in the middle. Germline CDR1 SQVTM, CDR2 ANQGSEA. The CDR3 has 14 amino acids. The CDR3: CSATEGGVSYEQYF. The CDR3 DNA is TGCAGCGCCACCGAAGGGGGAGTCTCCTACGAGCAGTACTTC.

The CDR3 here is CASRSGNTIYF. CDR3 DNA: TGTGCCAGCAGATCTGGAAACACCATATATTTT. The chain is built from TRBV28 and TRBJ1-3, with D unclear. The V end was cut by 6 bases, the J end by 1 base, with 1 base between. Germline V gene lookup returns CDR1 MDHEN and CDR2 SYDVKM. This CDR3 has 11 residues.

This clone has a handful of counts. J is TRBJ2-6 and V is TRBV30; no definite D call. V was pared by 2 bases and J by 10 bases, with 12 bases between. CDR1 is GTSNPN and CDR2 is SVGIG in the germline V gene (reference sequence). The CDR3 runs 13 residues. The CDR3 protein is CAWSSNSLNVLTF. The CDR3 DNA reads TGTGCCTGGAGTTCGAACAGCTTAAACGTCCTGACTTTC.

The chain couples TRBV4-2 to TRBJ2-2, with 7 positions matching TRBD1. The CDR3 contains 15 residues. The junction had 6 bases not matched to a gene; V was cut back by 4 bases and J by 4 bases. CDR1 is LGHNA and CDR2 is YNFKEQ in the germline V gene. DNA of the CDR3: TGTGCCAGCAGCCCAGGGGGACAGTTCACCGGGGAGCTGTTTTTT. Protein: CASSPGGQFTGELFF.

The chain carries TRBV29-1 and TRBJ2-3; 10 bases are shared with TRBD1. Trimming at V came to 8 bases and at J to 3 bases, leaving 8 bases not matched to a gene. The CDR3 runs to 14 residues. Per germline, CDR1 SQVTM and CDR2 ANQGSEA. The CDR3: CSSQTGGETDTQYF. The CDR3 nucleotides are TGCAGCTCCCAGACAGGGGGCGAGACAGATACGCAGTATTTT.

The CDR3 region has the DNA TGTGCCAGCAGTGAAATGGATGAGCAGTTCTTC. It translates to CASSEMDEQFF. This rearrangement joins TRBV2 to TRBJ2-1; no reliable D call. With 2 bases removed from V and 8 bases from J, the gap between germline ends came to 4 bases. Germline V lookup: CDR1 SNHLY, CDR2 FYNNEI. This CDR3 is 11 amino acids long. Looking up the rest from reference TRBV2 and TRBJ2-1 gives the full variable domain: EPEVTQTPSHQVTQMGQEVILRCVPISNHLYFYWYRQILGQKVEFLVSFYNNEISEKSEIFDDQFSVERPDGSNFTLKIRSTKLEDSAMYFCASSEMDEQFFGPGTRLTVL.

The V call is TRBV28, the J call TRBJ2-5, with D possibly matching TRBD2 (5 bases). CDR1 and CDR2 from the germline V gene are MDHEN and SYDVKM. The V and J ends lost 6 bases and 2 bases respectively, with 16 bases between them. The CDR3 is 15 amino acids. The CDR3: CASSSGGLGQETQYF. CDR3 in DNA: TGTGCCAGCAGCTCCGGCGGACTCGGGCAAGAGACCCAGTACTTC. Full variable domain (remainder filled in from reference TRBV28 and TRBJ2-5): DVKVTQSSRYLVKRTGEKVFLECVQDMDHENMFWYRQDPGLGLRLIYFSYDVKMKEKGDIPEGYSVSREKKERFSLILESASTNQTSMYLCASSSGGLGQETQYFGPGTRLLVL.

This clone was observed a single time. The chain has TRBV7-9 and TRBJ1-2; D gene unclear. The CDR3 consists of 14 residues. CDR1 SEHNR and CDR2 FQNEAQ come from the germline V gene (reference sequence). Deletions cut 1 base from V and 0 bases from J, with 6 bases between. The CDR3: CASSLDGPNYGYTF. The CDR3 DNA sequence: TGTGCCAGCAGCTTAGACGGACCTAACTATGGCTACACCTTC.

The chain has TRBV9 and TRBJ2-2, with unresolved D. CDR1 is SGDLS and CDR2 is YYNGEE in the germline V gene. The CDR3 extends over 14 amino acids. V was trimmed by 0 bases and J by 4 bases, leaving 7 bases between them. This CDR3 reads CASSVAYTTGELFF. The CDR3 coding sequence is TGTGCCAGCAGCGTAGCTTACACCACCGGGGAGCTGTTTTTT. Full variable domain (outside the CDR3, taken from reference TRBV9 and TRBJ2-2): DSGVTQTPKHLITATGQRVTLRCSPRSGDLSVYWYQQSLDQGLQFLIQYYNGEERAKGNILERFSAQQFPDLHSELNLSSLELGDSALYFCASSVAYTTGELFFGEGSRLTVL.

This chain links TRBV4-2 with TRBJ1-5; D gene unclear. CDR1 is LGHNA, CDR2 YNFKEQ, per germline. The CDR3 sequence is 13 residues long. Trimming removed 1 base from V and 4 bases from J, with 5 bases in between. CDR3 nucleotides: TGTGCCAGCAGCCAAGGGCAGAATCAGCCCCAGCATTTT. It encodes CASSQGQNQPQHF.

This chain links TRBV30 with TRBJ2-2, with D possibly matching TRBD2 (5 bases). CDR3 size: 13 residues. Per the germline V gene, CDR1 is GTSNPN and CDR2 is SVGIG (reference sequence). V was pared by 2 bases and J by 7 bases, with 11 bases between. CDR3 in DNA: TGTGCCTGGAGTACGGGGATTGGCGGGGAGCTGTTTTTT. Translated: CAWSTGIGGELFF.

The chain carries TRBV9 and TRBJ2-1, with TRBD2 identical over 13 bases. V shed 0 bases, J shed 6 bases, and the junction held 3 bases outside the gene matches. CDR1 is SGDLS and CDR2 is YYNGEE in the germline V gene. The length of the CDR3 is 16 residues. In nucleotides, the CDR3 is TGTGCCAGCAGCGTAGTCGGACTAGCGGGAGTCAATGAGCAGTTCTTC. It codes for CASSVVGLAGVNEQFF.

The chain combines TRBV7-8 with TRBJ2-2; D is uncertain. The CDR3 extends over 15 amino acids. CDR1 is SGHVS, CDR2 FQNEAQ, per germline. V was clipped by 4 bases and J by 2 bases, with 11 bases between them. CDR3 DNA: TGTGCCAGCAGCTCCGGGCCTTTTAACACCGGGGAGCTGTTTTTT. Translation gives CASSSGPFNTGELFF.

The table lists this clone with a few counts. V gene TRBV5-1 combines with J gene TRBJ2-5; the D gene could be TRBD1 or TRBD2 (5 bases each). The CDR3 contains 12 residues. The V gene's germline CDR1 is SGHRS and CDR2 YFSETQ. The ends were cut back, 5 bases at V and 4 bases at J, with 9 bases in the middle. CDR3 coding DNA: TGCGCCAGCAGTCGGGACGCAGAGACCCAGTACTTC. It codes for CASSRDAETQYF. Filled out from reference TRBV5-1 and TRBJ2-5, the complete variable domain reads KAGVTQTPRYLIKTRGQQVTLSCSPISGHRSVSWYQQTPGQGLQFLFEYFSETQRNKGNFPGRFSGRQFSNSRSEMNVSTLELGDSALYLCASSRDAETQYFGPGTRLLVL.

The rearrangement uses TRBV29-1 and TRBJ1-1, with TRBD1 matching 7 bases. Germline-derived CDR1 and CDR2 are SQVTM and ANQGSEA. This CDR3 has 13 residues. V was pared by 6 bases and J by 4 bases, with 8 bases of the junction left unmatched. The CDR3 bases are TGCAGCGTCCACAGGGGAGTGGGCACTGAAGCTTTCTTT. Protein: CSVHRGVGTEAFF. Together with reference TRBV29-1 and TRBJ1-1, the CDR3 gives the full variable domain: SAVISQKPSRDICQRGTSLTIQCQVDSQVTMMFWYRQQPGQSLTLIATANQGSEATYESGFVIDKFPISRPNLTFSTLTVSNMSPEDSSIYLCSVHRGVGTEAFFGQGTRLTVV.

The V gene is TRBV2, the J gene TRBJ2-7, with D possibly being TRBD1 (6 bases). The germline V and J ends were trimmed by 6 bases and 4 bases, with 10 bases remaining between them. The CDR3 has 12 residues. Germline V CDR1 and CDR2: SNHLY, FYNNEI. The chain's CDR3 is CASSGQFYEQYF. The CDR3 nucleotides read TGTGCCAGCAGCGGACAGTTTTACGAGCAGTACTTC. The variable domain in full, with the rest retrieved from reference TRBV2 and TRBJ2-7, is EPEVTQTPSHQVTQMGQEVILRCVPISNHLYFYWYRQILGQKVEFLVSFYNNEISEKSEIFDDQFSVERPDGSNFTLKIRSTKLEDSAMYFCASSGQFYEQYFGPGTRLTVT.

This clone was counted only a few times. This rearrangement joins TRBV7-9 to TRBJ2-5, with D uncertain. There are 13 residues in the CDR3. The germline gives CDR1 SEHNR, CDR2 FQNEAQ (reference sequence). V was pared by 7 bases and J by 3 bases, with 12 bases between. The CDR3 coding sequence is TGTGCCAGCACGGTGGGGATAAAAGAGACCCAGTACTTC. Residues: CASTVGIKETQYF.

This sequence joins TRBV30 and TRBJ2-4; D gene unclear. The CDR3 spans 12 residues. In germline, CDR1 is GTSNPN, CDR2 SVGIG (reference sequence). Trimming cost V 0 bases and J 8 bases, with 8 bases left between them. The DNA for the CDR3 is TGTGCCTGGAGTGTACTGTCTTACATTCAGTACTTC. The encoded protein is CAWSVLSYIQYF.

The chain links TRBV30 to TRBJ1-2; D is unclear. V lost 2 bases to trimming and J lost 4 bases, with 14 bases between them. The CDR3 has 14 residues. Per the germline V gene, CDR1 is GTSNPN and CDR2 is SVGIG (reference sequence). CDR3 DNA: TGTGCCTGGAGTATCCAGGAGCCCGTCTATGGCTACACCTTC. Its translation: CAWSIQEPVYGYTF.

This rearrangement joins TRBV29-1 to TRBJ2-7; the match to TRBD1 covers 9 bases. The V segment lost 4 bases and the J segment 2 bases; nucleotides outside the gene matches: 3. Germline-derived CDR1 and CDR2 are SQVTM and ANQGSEA. The length of the CDR3 is 13 residues. The CDR3 DNA sequence: TGCAGCGTTGGGGGACAGGGAACCTACGAGCAGTACTTC. Amino acids: CSVGGQGTYEQYF.